Sequencing of this T cell receptor beta chain was carried out in a study of CD8+ T cells in alopecia areata. Study-level background: Oral tofacitinib (5 to 10 mg twice daily) was administered to treated patients.

Sequencing used cDNA as its template, made by extracting RNA and reverse transcribing it. The data were produced by immunoSEQ multiplex PCR, yet TCRdb's version contains in-frame clones alone and is incomplete. The data contain approximately 200,000 clones, approximately 56% of them seen just once; the ten biggest clones take up approximately 3.4%. Study conclusions and caveats: Scalp clonality and expanded CD8+ clones among the top 100 showed significant decreases with tofacitinib.

A remark on this clone: What it recognizes is unknown.

There are 14 residues in the CDR3. Losses at the gene ends were 5 bases for V and 4 bases for J; bases not matched to a gene: 6. Germline-derived CDR1 and CDR2 are SQVTM and ANQGSEA. This sample's treatment: oral pan-JAK inhibitor, 5-10 mg twice daily. Obtained from alopecia areata patients were lesional scalp punch biopsies along with peripheral blood. Sorting separated CD4+ and CD8+ T cells out of PBMCs. This specimen consisted of CD4+ T cells sorted from blood, obtained at week 4, from a patient treated with tofacitinib. The V gene is TRBV29-1, the J gene TRBJ2-2; TRBD1 agrees at 8 bases. The sequence was collected from a human donor with alopecia areata. DNA for the CDR3: TGCAGCGTTCCCGGACAGGGTAGCACCGGGGAGCTGTTTTTT. Its translation is CSVPGQGSTGELFF.